What follows describes a single T cell receptor beta chain. TCRdb's table, derived via immunoSEQ multiplex PCR, lists solely in-frame clones and lacks some. Of tens of thousands of clones in the sample, about 90% were seen once. The record originates from a study of T cell changes during pregnancy in multiple sclerosis. The CDR3 sequence is 18 residues long. Source: CD4+ T cells from peripheral blood mononuclear cells, taken in the second trimester of pregnancy. This clonotype was obtained from a female donor with multiple sclerosis, enrolled in a pregnancy study. This rearrangement joins TRBV21-1 to TRBJ2-7; TRBD1 reflects the table's D call only, with no check against the DNA. TRBV21-1 is a documented pseudogene. For the CDR3, the DNA is TGTGCCAGCAGCAAAAACCCTAAGGGTAACAGGGGGCAGAGCGAGCAGTACTTC. It translates to CASSKNPKGNRGQSEQYF.